Below, 20 T cell receptor beta chains from the same sample are listed, as sequenced in a study of T cells in Graves' hyperthyroidism and ophthalmopathy. Regions amplified from RNA transcripts were the TCR beta CDR3 regions. TCR CDR3 underwent first-round RT-PCR with the HTBI primer set. Via MiXCR, TCRdb re-called the multiplex PCR reads, giving one row per CDR3 protein. The sample includes approximately 380,000 distinct CDR3 sequences, 15% to 20% seen only once; the top ten take 35% to 45%. Sequencing used blood. The receptor source for this set is a man aged 18 to 29 with Graves' ophthalmopathy.

This clonotype was counted ten times or more. The V call is TRBV10-2, the J call TRBJ1-1; 8 nucleotides agree with TRBD1. The CDR3 is 14 amino acids. CDR1 and CDR2 from the germline V gene are WSHSY and SAAADI. Trimming at V came to 2 bases and at J to 1 base, leaving 0 bases not matched to a gene. The CDR3 DNA reads TGCGCCAGCAGTGAGACAGGGGGGAACACTGAAGCTTTCTTT. Its protein product is CASSETGGNTEAFF.

V and J are TRBV6-1 and TRBJ2-1, with 7 bases identical to TRBD2. V was pared by 6 bases and J by 7 bases, with 12 bases of the junction left unmatched. Germline CDR1 is MNHNS and CDR2 is SASEGT. The CDR3 loop spans 15 amino acids. The CDR3 bases are TGTGCCAGCAGCTCCTTGGGGGGGGGTGGAAATGAGCAGTTCTTC. Its protein product is CASSSLGGGGNEQFF.

The chain couples TRBV6-2 or TRBV6-3 to TRBJ2-5; 8 bases match TRBD1. CDR3 size: 16 residues. V lost 0 bases to trimming and J lost 5 bases; unmatched junction nucleotides: 8. Germline loops: CDR1 MNHEY, CDR2 SVGEGT. CDR3 protein: CASSYSRAGGVETQYF. In nucleotides, the CDR3 is TGTGCCAGCAGTTACTCGAGGGCAGGGGGCGTTGAGACCCAGTACTTC.

The sample holds a few counts of this clonotype. The chain employs TRBV3-1 and TRBJ2-4; no reliable D call. Trimming left V 4 bases short and J 0 bases short, with 10 bases between. CDR1 is LGHDT, CDR2 YNNKEL, per germline (reference sequence). CDR3 length equals 15 residues. CDR3 amino acids: CASSPGSIAKNIQYF. DNA for the CDR3: TGTGCCAGCAGCCCTGGCAGTATAGCCAAAAACATTCAGTACTTC.

About this clonotype itself: The CDR3 does not close with the conserved phenylalanine or tryptophan, likely indicating a read error. The V gene is TRBV5-6, the J gene TRBJ1-2; D unclear. V was pared by 0 bases and J by 6 bases, with 21 bases between. This CDR3 contains 17 residues. Germline V gene data show CDR1 as SGHDT and CDR2 as YYEEEE. In nucleotides, the CDR3 is TGTGCCAGCAGCTTGGCCATCCCACTTTTGTTTGGGGATGGCTACACCCTC. Its protein product is CASSLAIPLLFGDGYTL.

This clonotype was counted ten times or more. The rearrangement links TRBV20-1 to TRBJ2-7; D call uncertain. This CDR3 is 11 amino acids long. Per germline, CDR1 DFQATT and CDR2 SNEGSKA (reference sequence). The V end was cut by 5 bases, the J end by 0 bases, with 5 bases between. The CDR3 sequence is CSAPDSYEQYF. CDR3 DNA sequence: TGCAGTGCTCCCGACTCCTACGAGCAGTACTTC.

The genes are TRBV5-6 and TRBJ2-3, with no clear D. The CDR3 is 15 amino acids. The V gene's germline CDR1 is SGHDT and CDR2 YYEEEE. The V gene lost 0 bases and the J gene lost 4 bases, with 12 bases spanning the gap. In DNA, the CDR3 is TGTGCCAGCAGCTTGGCCAGTAACCCCGCAGATACGCAGTATTTT. Protein product: CASSLASNPADTQYF.

This clonotype was counted at least ten times. The V and J genes are TRBV11-2 and TRBJ2-1; maybe TRBD1 (5 bases). The length of the CDR3 is 14 residues. Trimming took off 0 bases at V and 8 bases at J, with 11 bases between the two ends. The V gene's germline CDR1 is SGHAT and CDR2 FQNNGV. CDR3 sequence: CASSLDGQGHEQFF. The CDR3 region has the DNA TGTGCCAGCAGCTTAGATGGTCAGGGCCATGAGCAGTTCTTC.

The genes are TRBV15 and TRBJ1-2; possibly TRBD1 for D (6 bases). Per germline, CDR1 LNHNV and CDR2 YYDKDF (reference sequence). The CDR3 length is 14 residues. Deletions cut 0 bases from V and 6 bases from J, with 11 bases between. The CDR3 loop reads CATSRDDRLDGYTF. DNA for the CDR3: TGTGCCACCAGCAGAGATGACAGGTTGGATGGCTACACCTTC.

V is TRBV12-3 or TRBV12-4 and J is TRBJ2-4, with D unresolved. The length of the CDR3 is 14 residues. Trimming stripped 8 bases from V and 1 base from J, with 12 bases between. CDR3 sequence: CASRPLGAKNIQYF. The CDR3 DNA reads as TGTGCCAGCCGTCCCTTGGGGGCCAAAAACATTCAGTACTTC.

With regard to this clonotype: A much larger clone is a single base away; this may be a read error. The V gene is TRBV7-3, the J gene TRBJ2-3; 8 nucleotides agree with TRBD2. V shed 1 base and J 4 bases; nucleotides not matched to a gene: 4. CDR1 and CDR2 (germline): SGHTA, FQGTGA. The CDR3 is 15 amino acids. This CDR3 is CASSLIAGSADTQYF. Written as DNA, the CDR3 is TGTGCCAGCAGCTTAATAGCGGGGAGCGCAGATACGCAGTATTTT.

This clonotype was recorded a few times. This chain connects TRBV6-1 to TRBJ1-2; 8 bases line up with TRBD1. This CDR3 is 16 amino acids long. CDR1 is MNHNS, CDR2 SASEGT, per germline. J was trimmed by 8 bases and V by 3 bases; bases with no gene match: 14. The CDR3 DNA sequence: TGTGCCAGCAGTGACACCCCCCCCAGGGGGCGATGGGGCTACACCTTC. Protein product: CASSDTPPRGRWGYTF.

This clonotype was picked up a small number of times. The V and J genes are TRBV13 and TRBJ2-1, with TRBD1 matching over 7 bases. The last part of the DNA fits TRBJ2-7 better; the J call may be wrong. Germline CDR1 PRHDT, CDR2 FYEKMQ (reference sequence). The CDR3 is 15 residues long. DNA of the CDR3: TGTGCCAGCAGCCCGGCAGGGGGAAGGTACAATGAGCAGTACTTC. Translating it yields CASSPAGGRYNEQYF.

This clonotype was counted many times. The rearrangement links TRBV6-5 to TRBJ2-5, with D tentatively TRBD2 (7 bases). The CDR3 sequence is 15 residues long. The germline V gene encodes CDR1 MNHEY and CDR2 SVGAGI. V lost 0 bases to trimming and J lost 2 bases, with 10 bases between them. In DNA, the CDR3 is TGTGCCAGCAGTTACTCAGGGGGGGATCAAGAGACCCAGTACTTC. It is translated as CASSYSGGDQETQYF.

The chain uses TRBV5-8 and TRBJ2-2, with D perhaps matching TRBD2 (5 bases). CDR3 length: 15 amino acids. The V and J ends lost 0 bases and 1 base respectively, with 7 bases between them. Germline-derived CDR1 and CDR2 are SGHTS and YDEGEE. CDR3 sequence: CASSLAGKNTGELFF. In nucleotides, the CDR3 is TGTGCCAGCAGCTTGGCCGGGAAGAACACCGGGGAGCTGTTTTTT.

The sample holds many counts of this clonotype. The chain has TRBV18 and TRBJ1-1, with a weak D call TRBD1 (6 bases). Looked up from germline, CDR1 is KGHSH and CDR2 is LQKENI. The CDR3 consists of 15 residues. V lost 0 bases and J lost 4, with 12 bases in between. CDR3 DNA: TGTGCCAGCTCACCACCAGGAGGGGGGGCCACTGAAGCTTTCTTT. Residues: CASSPPGGGATEAFF.

This chain links TRBV29-1 with TRBJ1-1; D not certain. This CDR3 has 10 amino acids. The V gene's germline CDR1 is SQVTM and CDR2 ANQGSEA. V lost 3 bases, J lost 6 bases, and 5 bases lay in between. CDR3 loop: CSVDIPEAFF. In DNA form, the CDR3 reads TGCAGCGTTGATATCCCTGAAGCTTTCTTT.

In its sample, this clonotype was seen many times. This chain links TRBV7-2 with TRBJ1-5; tentatively, D is TRBD1 (6 bases). Germline CDR1 SGHTA, CDR2 FQGNSA. There are 17 residues in the CDR3. The V gene lost 0 bases and the J gene lost 3 bases, with 15 bases spanning the gap. The CDR3 spells CASSLARPGAPNQPQHF. The CDR3 DNA reads as TGTGCCAGCAGCTTAGCGCGCCCAGGGGCACCCAATCAGCCCCAGCATTTT.

This clonotype has more than one count but fewer than ten. At one of its ends the junction is not consistent with the germline gene, which may arise from a read error. The chain employs TRBV5-5 and TRBJ2-7; 7 bases are a match to TRBD2. The CDR3 totals 14 residues. Germline assignment: CDR1 SGHKS and CDR2 YYEKEE (reference sequence). This CDR3 is CASSLVQRDYEQHF. CDR3 DNA: TGTGCCAGCAGCTTGGTACAGCGGGATTACGAGCAGCACTTC. Variable domain in full (rest from reference TRBV5-5 and TRBJ2-7): DAGVTQSPTHLIKTRGQQVTLRCSPISGHKSVSWYQQVLGQGPQFIFQYYEKEERGRGNFPDRFSARQFPNYSSELNVNALLLGDSALYLCASSLVQRDYEQHFGPGTRLTVT.

The chain carries TRBV6-1 and TRBJ1-6, with 9 bases matching TRBD1. The CDR3 spans 12 residues. V gave up 8 bases and J gave up 10 bases; unmatched junction bases: 3. Germline-derived CDR1 and CDR2 are MNHNS and SASEGT. The CDR3 nucleotides are TGTGCCAGCGGGGACAGGGTATCACCCCTCCACTTT. Protein: CASGDRVSPLHF.